One and the same sample provided the 8 T cell receptor beta chains below, sequenced in a study of metastatic and nonmetastatic thyroid tumors. Not a single patient had been given any form of treatment at any point before undergoing thyroid surgery. Using MiXCR, TCRdb reanalyzed the PCR reads. The sample yields tens of thousands of clones, 17% seen once. The sample comprised tumor tissue. These receptor sequences come from a female donor with papillary thyroid cancer or a benign thyroid nodule (not recorded which). Some clones in this sample may be carry-over from other donors' samples.

The sample holds many counts of this clone. Other DNA sequences from this sample encode an identical CDR3 as well. This rearrangement joins TRBV9 to TRBJ2-2; D is perhaps TRBD2 (6 bases). The CDR3 runs to 17 residues. Trimming shortened V by 3 bases and J by 2 bases, and 17 bases separated the two germline ends. CDR1 SGDLS and CDR2 YYNGEE come from the germline V gene. The CDR3: CASSATAGQANTGELFF. CDR3 bases: TGTGCCAGCAGCGCAACCGCGGGGCAGGCAAACACCGGGGAGCTGTTTTTT.

This clone was detected many times. This chain uses TRBV3-1 with TRBJ1-2; D uncertain. Trimming left V 2 bases short and J 5 bases short, with 6 bases between. The germline V gene has CDR1 LGHDT and CDR2 YNNKEL (reference sequence). The CDR3 is 12 amino acids. The CDR3 DNA sequence: TGTGCCAGCAGCCAAACGACATATGGCTACACCTTC. It translates to CASSQTTYGYTF.

This clone was seen many times. The V gene is TRBV4-3, the J gene TRBJ2-3; the D gene is possibly TRBD2 (6 bases). This CDR3 has 18 amino acids. Trimming took off 0 bases at V and 0 bases at J, with 16 bases between the two ends. Germline V lookup: CDR1 LGHNA, CDR2 YSLEER. CDR3 bases: TGCGCCAGCAGCCAAGATCCGACTAGGGGAACTAGCACAGATACGCAGTATTTT. The encoded protein is CASSQDPTRGTSTDTQYF.

This clone has ten or more counts. The chain links TRBV4-2 to TRBJ2-2; D remains ambiguous. The V end lost 8 bases, the J end lost 11 bases, and 9 bases lay between the germline ends. The CDR3 runs to 10 residues. Germline V gene lookup returns CDR1 LGHNA and CDR2 YNFKEQ. DNA of the CDR3: TGTGCCAGCGGGAAGGGAGAGCTGTTTTTT. This encodes CASGKGELFF.

The sample holds many counts of this clone. The CDR3 loop reads CASSQDTSSYEQYF. In DNA, the CDR3 is TGTGCCAGCAGCCAAGATACTAGTAGCTACGAGCAGTACTTC. V and J are TRBV3-1 and TRBJ2-7, with D possibly being TRBD2 (5 bases). The V end lost 0 bases, the J end lost 3 bases, and 9 bases lay between the germline ends. The length of the CDR3 is 14 residues. Germline loops: CDR1 LGHDT, CDR2 YNNKEL (reference sequence).

This clone was counted many times. The V and J genes are TRBV7-8 and TRBJ2-1; 10 bases match TRBD2. This CDR3 has 16 residues. Looked up from germline, CDR1 is SGHVS and CDR2 is FQNEAQ. Germline trimming cut 5 bases from V and 0 bases from J; bases unmatched to any gene: 4. CDR3 bases: TGTGCCAGCAGCACTTCTAGCGGGAGCTCCTACAATGAGCAGTTCTTC. This translates into CASSTSSGSSYNEQFF.

This clone was detected many times. This is likely a read error, given that the CDR3 carries no conserved phenylalanine or tryptophan at its end. Other DNA sequences within the sample encode an identical CDR3. The rearrangement joins TRBV10-3 to TRBJ2-5, with D hard to call. Trimming shortened V by 4 bases and J by 4 bases, and 7 bases separated the two germline ends. This CDR3 contains 12 residues. The germline V gene encodes CDR1 ENHRY and CDR2 SYGVKD. The CDR3 region is CAISGNRETQYL. In nucleotides, the CDR3 is TGTGCCATCAGTGGGAACAGAGAGACCCAGTACCTC.

There are many counts of this clone. The chain uses TRBV5-1 and TRBJ2-3, with 10 bases fitting TRBD2. Trimming cost V 4 bases and J 2 bases; bases outside gene matches: 7. The CDR3 length is 16 residues. Germline V lookup: CDR1 SGHRS, CDR2 YFSETQ. The CDR3 DNA sequence: TGCGCCAGCAGCCACGGACTAGCGGACACCACAGATACGCAGTATTTT. This gives the protein CASSHGLADTTDTQYF.